Listed below are T cell receptor beta chains from one sample, sequenced in a study of cytomegalovirus exposure and HLA in healthy donors. Generated by immunoSEQ multiplex PCR, the TCRdb table keeps only in-frame clones and is missing some. The data contain more than 150,000 clones, roughly 77% of them seen just once; the ten biggest clones take up 1.5% to 2%. Sequenced input: PBMCs. The source is a woman aged 25 to 39 in good health and CMV-seronegative. The CDR3 runs from the conserved cysteine through the conserved F or W. Fields, in order: J gene, clone size, D gene, V gene, CDR3 DNA, CDR3 protein. The D gene is left open where the match is weak. Rows give clone size only sometimes, using once, few, many, or a class for an expanded clone.

TRBJ2-7	NA	TRBD2	TRBV7-8	TGTGCCAGCAGCTTAAGTGGGACTACCTACGAGCAGTACTTC	CASSLSGTTYEQYF
TRBJ2-5	NA	TRBD2	TRBV5-4	TGTGCCAGCAGCTTGAGGCTAGCGGGGGAAGAGACCCAGTACTTC	CASSLRLAGEETQYF
TRBJ2-7	NA	TRBD1	TRBV30	TGTGCCTGGACCCAGGGGGCGCGCTACGAGCAGTACTTC	CAWTQGARYEQYF
TRBJ2-3	few	TRBD2	TRBV30	TGTGCCTGGAGTGTACTAGCGGGGGTCACAGATACGCAGTATTTT	CAWSVLAGVTDTQYF
TRBJ1-5	NA	NA	TRBV7-2	TGTGCCAGCAGCTTAGTAAAGGGTTCCGGGGCCCAGCATTTT	CASSLVKGSGAQHF
TRBJ2-5	NA	TRBD2	TRBV20-1	TGCAGTGCTTGGACTAGAGAGACCCAGTACTTC	CSAWTRETQYF
TRBJ2-7	NA	TRBD2	TRBV9	TGTGCCAGCAGCGTAGAAAGCGGGGAGACCTACGAGCAGTACTTC	CASSVESGETYEQYF
TRBJ1-4	NA	NA	TRBV7-2	TGTGCCAGCAGCTTAGACTCTCAAAAATATGAAAAACTGTTTTTT	CASSLDSQKYEKLFF
TRBJ2-3	NA	TRBD2	TRBV4-1	TGCGCCAGCAGCCAAGATAGAATTTTCAGCGGGGGGGCTTGGGATACGCAGTATTTT	CASSQDRIFSGGAWDTQYF
TRBJ2-3	NA	TRBD2	TRBV30	TGTGCCTGGAAGGATAGCGGGTGGTCCCAACGTAACGCAGATACGCAGTATTTT	CAWKDSGWSQRNADTQYF
TRBJ1-2	NA	NA	TRBV19	TGTGCCAGTAGTATCACCGGAGTCCATGGCTACACCTTC	CASSITGVHGYTF
TRBJ2-6	NA	NA	TRBV5-1	TGCGCCAGCAGCTTGCGACAGGCCACTAGGGGGGCCAACGTCCTGACTTTC	CASSLRQATRGANVLTF
TRBJ1-2	NA	NA	TRBV6-1	TGTGCCAGCAGTGAAAACAGGATTGATGGCTACACCTTC	CASSENRIDGYTF
TRBJ1-1	few	NA	TRBV18	TGTGCCAGCTCACCGTCAGGGTACGAAGCTTTCTTT	CASSPSGYEAFF
TRBJ1-4	NA	TRBD1	TRBV9	TGTGCCAGCAGCCCCGGAGGGACAGAGTACGAAAAACTGTTTTTT	CASSPGGTEYEKLFF
TRBJ2-5	NA	TRBD1	TRBV4-2	TGTGCCAGCAGCCCCCAAACAGGGGGCCAAGATACCCAGTACTTC	CASSPQTGGQDTQYF
TRBJ2-7	NA	TRBD2	TRBV9	TGTGCCAGCAGCGTAGGCGGGAGCTCCTACGAGCAGTACTTC	CASSVGGSSYEQYF
TRBJ2-7	few	TRBD1	TRBV7-8	TGTGCCAGCAGCCCAAGGACAGGGGCTGCCTACGAGCAGTACTTC	CASSPRTGAAYEQYF
TRBJ2-7	NA	TRBD1	TRBV4-1	TGCGCCAGCAGCCAATTACCGGACAGGGTTTGGTACGAGCAGTACTTC	CASSQLPDRVWYEQYF
TRBJ2-7	NA	TRBD1	TRBV25-1	TGTGCCAGGGCTATGGAGGGACAGGGGGCAGACGAGCAGTACTTC	CARAMEGQGADEQYF
TRBJ2-3	NA	TRBD2	TRBV9	TGTGCCAGCAGCGCCGGACTAGCGGGGGTCGGTACGCAGTATTTT	CASSAGLAGVGTQYF
TRBJ2-7	NA	TRBD2	TRBV4-2	TGTGCCAGCAGCCAACGCGGGGGGGCCCCCTACGAGCAGTACTTC	CASSQRGGAPYEQYF
TRBJ1-2	NA	NA	TRBV10-2	TGCGCCAGCAGTGAGTCGGGGGGGCGGAGTGGCTACACCTTC	CASSESGGRSGYTF
TRBJ2-3	NA	NA	TRBV4-2	TGTGCCAGCAGCCAAAGGGGGGGGAGGGGCCATCTTAGCACAGATACGCAGTATTTT	CASSQRGGRGHLSTDTQYF
TRBJ1-4	NA	TRBD1	TRBV9	TGTGCCAGCAGCCCAGGACAGGGCGGATCTGAAAAACTGTTTTTT	CASSPGQGGSEKLFF
TRBJ2-1	once	NA	TRBV30	TGTGCCTGGGACTCGAGCTCCTACAATGAGCAGTTCTTC	CAWDSSSYNEQFF
TRBJ2-7	NA	NA	TRBV2	TGTGCCAGCACTTGGCTGGACAGTTACTACGAGCAGTACTTC	CASTWLDSYYEQYF
TRBJ1-1	few	NA	TRBV6-5	TGTGCCAGCAGTTACGAGGGGGAGGGCACTGAAGCTTTCTTT	CASSYEGEGTEAFF
TRBJ1-1	few	NA	TRBV6-5	TGTGCCAGCAGTTACTCGGAGGGGTGGGAGACTGAAGCTTTCTTT	CASSYSEGWETEAFF
TRBJ2-7	NA	NA	TRBV5-1	TGCGCCAGCAGCTCCGGGAGAGAAGGAGGCGAGCAGTACTTC	CASSSGREGGEQYF
TRBJ2-3	NA	NA	TRBV6-5	TGTGCCAGCAGCCCGGGGGTCACAGATACGCAGTATTTT	CASSPGVTDTQYF
TRBJ1-2	NA	TRBD1	TRBV18	TGTGCCAGCTCACCAATTCAGGGGGAAGGCTACACCTTC	CASSPIQGEGYTF
TRBJ2-7	NA	TRBD1	TRBV5-1	TGCGCCAGCAGCCCGAGACAGGGATTTGCCTACGAGCAGTACTTC	CASSPRQGFAYEQYF
TRBJ2-7	NA	NA	TRBV5-8	TGTGCCAGCAGAGTGGTGGGCAGCTACGAGCAGTACTTC	CASRVVGSYEQYF
TRBJ1-1	NA	NA	TRBV18	TGTGCCAGCTCACCATCGACCGGGGCTGAAGCTTTCTTT	CASSPSTGAEAFF
TRBJ1-1	once	TRBD1	TRBV6-5	TGTGCCAGCCAAGTGACAAACAGGGGGTACACTGAAGCTTTCTTT	CASQVTNRGYTEAFF
TRBJ1-1	NA	NA	TRBV21-1	TGTGCCAGCAGCAAGGATAACAGGTGCCGGGGAGGTGAAGCTTTCTTT	CASSKDNRCRGGEAFF
TRBJ2-7	NA	NA	TRBV7-9	TGTGCCAGCAGCTTTCCCCAAGCTGCCGCCTCCTACGAGCAGTACTTC	CASSFPQAAASYEQYF
TRBJ1-5	NA	NA	TRBV5-1	TGCGCCAGCAGCTTGGGGGCAGGCCTCAATCAGCCCCAGCATTTT	CASSLGAGLNQPQHF
TRBJ2-7	NA	NA	TRBV2	TGTGCCAGCGTACCAATAGCCGGGACTCGCGTCTACGGGCAGTACTTC	CASVPIAGTRVYGQYF
TRBJ2-3	NA	TRBD2	TRBV6-4	TGTGCCAGCAGTGACTCGACTAGCGGGGGGGATACGCAGTATTTT	CASSDSTSGGDTQYF
TRBJ1-3	NA	NA	TRBV9	TGTGCCAGCAGCGTAGCACCCGGGGCTGGAAACACCATATATTTT	CASSVAPGAGNTIYF
TRBJ2-7	few	TRBD1	TRBV18	TGTGCCAGCTCACCTACAGGGACAGGAGGTACCTACGAGCAGTACTTC	CASSPTGTGGTYEQYF
TRBJ2-3	NA	NA	TRBV4-1	TGCGCCAGCAGCCAAGATACAGTAGCAGATACGCAGTATTTT	CASSQDTVADTQYF
TRBJ2-7	NA	TRBD1	TRBV6-5	TGTGCCAGCAGATTGGGACAGGACAGCTCCTACGAGCAGTACTTC	CASRLGQDSSYEQYF
TRBJ2-7	NA	NA	TRBV6-6	TGTGCCAGCAGTACCCCACGCGGGTCTTACGAGCAGTACTTC	CASSTPRGSYEQYF
TRBJ2-5	NA	TRBD2	TRBV5-1	TGCGCCAGCAGCTTGGATCGGGGGGGTGAGACCCAGTACTTC	CASSLDRGGETQYF
TRBJ2-1	NA	NA	TRBV6-5	TGTGCCAGCAGTTACTCTGCGGCCGTTAGCTATGAGCAGTTCTTC	CASSYSAAVSYEQFF
TRBJ1-1	NA	NA	TRBV7-9	TGTTCCAGCAGCCCCACAGGGACTGAAGCTTTCTTT	CSSSPTGTEAFF
TRBJ2-3	NA	TRBD1	TRBV15	TGTGCCACCAGCAGAGATGGGACAGGGCTTTCAGATACGCAGTATTTT	CATSRDGTGLSDTQYF
TRBJ1-5	NA	NA	TRBV30	TGTGCCTGGCGTATACAGGGAATCAATCAGCCCCAGCATTTT	CAWRIQGINQPQHF